This T cell receptor (beta chain) was obtained from a study of siplizumab effects on memory and regulatory T cells. Assay used: immunoSEQ multiplex PCR; TCRdb lists only in-frame clones, some missing. The sample records over 85,000 clones, 93% being singletons. Germline CDR1 and CDR2: SGHAT and FQNNGV. Trimming left V 1 base short and J 5 bases short, with 14 bases between. The CDR3 loop spans 15 amino acids. Notes on the study in general: Suppressive capability of dividing Tregs from siplizumab cultures went unverified. Under siplizumab, alloreactive sequences traced to unstimulated CD4+ memory cells were significantly reduced. Sequences below about 10^-5 frequency were poorly captured, limiting mapping of alloreactive clones.

Worth noting for this clone: Its target is not known.

The chain joins TRBV11-2 to TRBJ2-5; possibly TRBD1 or TRBD2 for D (5 bases each). The sample was CD8+ T cells sorted from blood. The TCR originated in a human donor in good health. The CDR3 DNA follows: TGTGCCAGCAGCTTAGGGGGGTTTGCCGGGGAGACCCAGTACTTC. It translates to CASSLGGFAGETQYF. The full variable domain, its missing parts supplied by reference TRBV11-2 and TRBJ2-5, is EAGVAQSPRYKIIEKRQSVAFWCNPISGHATLYWYQQILGQGPKLLIQFQNNGVVDDSQLPKDRFSAERLKGVDSTLKIQPAKLEDSAVYLCASSLGGFAGETQYFGPGTRLLVL.